The rows below give T cell receptor beta chains drawn from one sample of a study of early stage breast cancer tumors. Produced via immunoSEQ multiplex PCR; TCRdb's table is partial and in-frame only. The repertoire has about 36,000 clones, about 68% of them found once; the top ten carry roughly 7%. Sequencing was performed on blood. These receptors were taken from a person between 55 and 69 years old with breast cancer. Each CDR3 is given with its conserved first and last residue. The D gene is left open where the match is weak. Some rows mark clone size as missing; the rest say once, few, many or name a class of expanded clone.

clone_size: few; j_call: TRBJ1-2; v_call: TRBV30; d_call: -; cdr3_aa: CAWSRFSAYGYTF; cdr3_nt: TGTGCCTGGAGTCGATTCTCCGCCTATGGCTACACCTTC
clone_size: -; j_call: TRBJ2-4; v_call: TRBV9; d_call: TRBD2; cdr3_aa: CASSVAAGGLAKNIQYF; cdr3_nt: TGTGCCAGCAGCGTAGCCGCGGGGGGGTTAGCCAAAAACATTCAGTACTTC
clone_size: -; j_call: TRBJ1-1; v_call: TRBV18; d_call: TRBD1; cdr3_aa: CASSRDSANTEAFF; cdr3_nt: TGTGCCAGCTCACGGGACAGCGCGAACACTGAAGCTTTCTTT
clone_size: -; j_call: TRBJ1-3; v_call: TRBV4-1; d_call: -; cdr3_aa: CASSLRNGNTIYF; cdr3_nt: TGCGCCAGCAGCCTGCGCAATGGAAACACCATATATTTT
clone_size: -; j_call: TRBJ2-3; v_call: TRBV14; d_call: -; cdr3_aa: CASSSGHRDHTQYF; cdr3_nt: TGTGCCAGCAGCTCAGGACACAGGGACCATACGCAGTATTTT
clone_size: -; j_call: TRBJ1-1; v_call: TRBV7-3; d_call: -; cdr3_aa: CASSPRANTEAFF; cdr3_nt: TGTGCCAGCAGCCCCAGGGCGAACACTGAAGCTTTCTTT
clone_size: -; j_call: TRBJ2-6; v_call: TRBV7-9; d_call: -; cdr3_aa: CASSLVGGFGANVLTF; cdr3_nt: TGTGCCAGCAGCTTAGTCGGGGGCTTTGGGGCCAACGTCCTGACTTTC
clone_size: -; j_call: TRBJ2-5; v_call: TRBV19; d_call: TRBD1; cdr3_aa: CASRTTGGGETQYF; cdr3_nt: TGTGCCAGTAGGACGACAGGGGGCGGAGAGACCCAGTACTTC
clone_size: -; j_call: TRBJ2-7; v_call: TRBV5-1; d_call: -; cdr3_aa: CASSLAGRTNEQYF; cdr3_nt: TGCGCCAGCAGCTTGGCCGGCAGGACCAACGAGCAGTACTTC
clone_size: -; j_call: TRBJ2-5; v_call: TRBV30; d_call: -; cdr3_aa: CAWSRDLSETQYF; cdr3_nt: TGTGCCTGGAGTAGGGACCTCTCGGAGACCCAGTACTTC
clone_size: -; j_call: TRBJ1-1; v_call: TRBV2; d_call: -; cdr3_aa: CASVRELSTEAFF; cdr3_nt: TGTGCCAGTGTCAGGGAATTGAGCACTGAAGCTTTCTTT
clone_size: -; j_call: TRBJ1-1; v_call: TRBV27; d_call: -; cdr3_aa: CASSFTTDTEAFF; cdr3_nt: TGTGCCAGCAGTTTCACAACTGACACTGAAGCTTTCTTT
clone_size: few; j_call: TRBJ1-6; v_call: TRBV19; d_call: -; cdr3_aa: CASSNRQMNSPLHF; cdr3_nt: TGTGCCAGTAGTAACCGACAAATGAATTCACCCCTCCACTTT
clone_size: -; j_call: TRBJ2-1; v_call: TRBV11-3; d_call: TRBD2; cdr3_aa: CASSSGLAGGPEQFF; cdr3_nt: TGTGCCAGCAGCTCCGGACTAGCGGGAGGACCCGAGCAGTTCTTC
clone_size: -; j_call: TRBJ1-5; v_call: TRBV27; d_call: -; cdr3_aa: CASSSLGGQPQHF; cdr3_nt: TGTGCCAGCAGCAGTTTGGGTGGTCAGCCCCAGCATTTT
clone_size: -; j_call: TRBJ1-4; v_call: TRBV19; d_call: TRBD1; cdr3_aa: CASSDRGRTNEKLFF; cdr3_nt: TGTGCCAGTAGCGACAGGGGGCGGACTAATGAAAAACTGTTTTTT
clone_size: few; j_call: TRBJ2-1; v_call: TRBV19; d_call: -; cdr3_aa: CASSQKAGTQQFF; cdr3_nt: TGTGCCAGTAGCCAAAAAGCCGGGACACAGCAGTTCTTC
clone_size: -; j_call: TRBJ1-4; v_call: TRBV19; d_call: -; cdr3_aa: CASSRSPPGTNEKLFF; cdr3_nt: TGTGCCAGTAGTAGAAGTCCCCCGGGTACAAATGAAAAACTGTTTTTT
clone_size: -; j_call: TRBJ1-2; v_call: TRBV13; d_call: -; cdr3_aa: CASSFEGDYGYTF; cdr3_nt: TGTGCCAGCAGCTTTGAAGGGGACTATGGCTACACCTTC